A selection of T cell receptor beta chains follows, all from one sample in a study of CD8+CD57+ T cells in acquired aplastic anemia. TCRdb used MiXCR to reprocess the reads, holding one entry per CDR3 protein. This sample has around 210,000 distinct CDR3 sequences, with less than 75% found just once. Material for sequencing was sorted CD4+, CD8+, or CD8+CD57+ T cells (not recorded which) from PBMCs. Receptors were obtained from a human donor with aplastic anemia. CDR3s include the opening cysteine and the closing phenylalanine or tryptophan. A D gene is named only where the DNA matches it firmly. Not every row has a clone size; where given, it reads once, few, many or a size class.

>TRBV6-5|NA|TRBJ1-6|NA
TGTGCCAGCACCACGAATAATTCACCCCTCCACTTT
CASTTNNSPLHF
>TRBV29-1|TRBD2|TRBJ2-1|NA
TGCAGCGCTAAAGCGGGAGGTCTTGAGCAGTTCTTC
CSAKAGGLEQFF
>TRBV7-8|NA|TRBJ1-5|NA
TGTGCCAGCAGCCCTGGGAAGGATCAGCCCCAGCATTTT
CASSPGKDQPQHF
>TRBV2|NA|TRBJ2-3|NA
TGTGCCAGCAGTGTGGAAACAGGCACAGATACGCAGTATTTT
CASSVETGTDTQYF
>TRBV5-6|TRBD1|TRBJ2-7|NA
TGTGCCAGCAGCTGGGTGACAGGGTATCAGCAGTACTTC
CASSWVTGYQQYF
>TRBV24-1|NA|TRBJ2-1|NA
TGTGCCACCAGTGATCCGACTAGTGGGTCCTACAATGAGCAGTTCTTC
CATSDPTSGSYNEQFF
>TRBV20-1|NA|TRBJ2-7|few
TGCAGTGCTCCCGACTACGGGCAGTACTTC
CSAPDYGQYF
>TRBV7-2|TRBD1|TRBJ1-4|NA
TGTGCCAGCAGCTTGACAGGGTCGGATGAAAAACTGTTTTTT
CASSLTGSDEKLFF
>TRBV7-3|NA|TRBJ2-7|NA
TGTGCCAGCAGCCGTGGGGCGGAATCCTACGAGCAGTACTTC
CASSRGAESYEQYF
>TRBV24-1|TRBD2|TRBJ2-1|NA
TGTGCCACCAGTGATAGCGGGAGTTCAGATGAGCAGTTCTTC
CATSDSGSSDEQFF
>TRBV10-3|NA|TRBJ1-1|NA
TGTGCCATCAGTGAAGGGGTAGGTAACACTGAAGCTTTCTTT
CAISEGVGNTEAFF
>TRBV2|NA|TRBJ1-1|NA
TGTGCCAGCAGTGAACAGGGGCTTCGAACGAGCACTGAGGCTTTCTTT
CASSEQGLRTSTEAFF
>TRBV6-4|TRBD2|TRBJ2-7|NA
TGTGCCAGCAGTCCAGCTAGCGGGGGAGACGAGCAGTACTTC
CASSPASGGDEQYF
>TRBV7-9|NA|TRBJ2-7|NA
TGTGCCAGCAGCTTAGACGGCGAGTACGAGCAGTACTTC
CASSLDGEYEQYF
>TRBV10-3|TRBD2|TRBJ2-3|few
TGTGCCATCAGTCCGGGACTAGTAATAGATACGCAGTATTTT
CAISPGLVIDTQYF
>TRBV6-5|NA|TRBJ2-7|many
TGTGCCAGCAGTAGGGGGGCTCACGACGAGCAGTACTTC
CASSRGAHDEQYF
>TRBV2|NA|TRBJ2-3|few
TGTGCCAGCAGTTCCGGGTCCCATTCCACAGATACGCAGTATTTT
CASSSGSHSTDTQYF
>TRBV2|NA|TRBJ2-7|NA
TGTGCCAGCAGAACCAGGGGAGTCACCTACGAGCAGTACTTC
CASRTRGVTYEQYF
>TRBV25-1|NA|TRBJ2-7|NA
TGTGCCAGCAGCCTGACTCAATACGAGCAGTACTTC
CASSLTQYEQYF
>TRBV5-4|NA|TRBJ1-5|once
TGTGCCAGCAGCTTGAGGGCGGGTGGCAGTCAGCCCCAGCATTTT
CASSLRAGGSQPQHF
>TRBV7-9|NA|TRBJ2-7|NA
TGTGCCGGATCCCGGAGCTCCTACGAGCAGTACTTC
CAGSRSSYEQYF
>TRBV15|TRBD2|TRBJ2-7|NA
TGTGCTAGCAGCTTAGCGGGGGGGGGCGACGAGCAGTACTTC
CASSLAGGGDEQYF
>TRBV24-1|NA|TRBJ2-1|NA
TGTGCCACCAGTGATTTGCGGGGTGGGTACAATGAGCAGTTCTTC
CATSDLRGGYNEQFF